This TCR beta chain was recovered during a study of cytomegalovirus exposure and HLA in healthy donors. The study's findings and limits: TCR association rates varied by HLA locus in a later analysis, with DRB1 highest and HLA-C lowest.

A word on this clone: Antigen unknown.

Primers: 60 Vbeta forward and 13 Jbeta reverse. The protocol was immunoSEQ multiplex PCR, while the TCRdb copy is restricted to in-frame clones and leaves out a portion. The table includes around 100,000 clones, 70% to 80% detected once. The V gene lost 4 bases and the J gene lost 1 base, with 19 bases spanning the gap. Germline assignment: CDR1 GTSNPN and CDR2 SVGIG (reference sequence). The CDR3 is 16 amino acids. Specimen: PBMCs. This rearrangement joins TRBV30 to TRBJ1-2, with D unresolved. This clonotype originated in a woman in her thirties or forties in good health and CMV-seronegative. This CDR3 reads CAWISDGEAFNYGYTF. CDR3 DNA sequence: TGTGCCTGGATCTCCGACGGGGAGGCTTTTAACTATGGCTACACCTTC.